This record concerns one T cell receptor (beta chain) sequence. What it binds is unknown. These data belong to a study of a mutant IDH1 vaccine in newly diagnosed glioma. Study-level information: Sex among treated patients split about 60% male, about 38% female; mean age was roughly 40 years.

Time point in this sample: week 5, during vaccination. A 20-mer mutant IDH1 peptide at 300 ug was injected subcutaneously with topical imiquimod. Assay: immunoSEQ multiplex PCR; the TCRdb copy retains only in-frame clones and omits some. The sample includes roughly 60,000 clones, 80% to 90% of them seen just once. This CDR3 has 15 amino acids. V lost 3 bases and J 2 bases, leaving 14 bases between the germline ends. Germline lookup yields CDR1 SGDLS and CDR2 YYNGEE. The clonotype comes from a woman in her 50s with glioma. This chain uses TRBV9 with TRBJ1-2; TRBD1 might be the D (6 bases). Here the sequenced sample was PBMCs, taken from a glioma patient whose treatment included an IDH1 peptide vaccine. CDR3 nucleotide sequence: TGTGCCAGCAGCGCCGGGGGGCAGGGCAACTATGGCTACACCTTC. Its protein is CASSAGGQGNYGYTF.